Listed below are T cell receptor beta chains from one sample, sequenced in a study of blood T cell repertoires in COVID-19. Sequencing was performed with immunoSEQ multiplex PCR; in TCRdb, only in-frame clones are kept and a portion is missing. This sample has 250,000 to 300,000 clones, with under 95% found just once. Source material: PBMCs or T cells enriched from blood (not recorded which). The receptors stem from a woman in her thirties or forties with acute COVID-19. Each CDR3 is given without its conserved first and last residue.

j_call v_call cdr3_aa
TRBJ2-2 TRBV6-7 ASNPKALAPGELF
TRBJ1-5 TRBV6-2/TRBV6-3 ASSRTGTANQPQH
TRBJ1-1 TRBV6-2/TRBV6-3 ASSYGGAATEAF
TRBJ2-1 TRBV7-9 ASSLMAGEYNEQF
TRBJ1-6 TRBV4-2 ASSQVPGGDSPLH
TRBJ2-7 TRBV6-5 ASMLGQGDEQY
TRBJ1-1 TRBV28 ASFQNTEAF
TRBJ1-1 TRBV2 ASSLGQGDTEAF
TRBJ1-2 TRBV6-5 ASSYGTGGGYGYT
TRBJ2-3 TRBV9 ASSVGLAGVDTQY
TRBJ1-3 TRBV5-1 ASSLGQTISGNTIY
TRBJ1-3 TRBV7-9 ASSFRNSGNTIY
TRBJ1-6 TRBV3-1/TRBV3-2 ASSQVLANSPLH
TRBJ2-7 TRBV5-5 ASSLTDSYEQY
TRBJ1-5 TRBV19 ATGTGYQPQH
TRBJ1-1 TRBV30 AWSVGTGLTEAF
TRBJ2-7 TRBV18 ASSPISGTSYEQY
TRBJ2-1 TRBV5-1 ASRQGTEQF